These 14 T cell receptor beta chains were sequenced from one sample in a study of PD-1 blockade in classical Hodgkin lymphoma. Described time point: cycle 4 day 1 (C4D1), after 6 weeks of nivolumab. The patients all showed relapse after autologous stem cell transplantation, while their brentuximab vedotin exposure varied. It was by magnetic negative selection that CD4+ T cells were purified from thawed PBMCs. Sequenced by immunoSEQ multiplex PCR; TCRdb stores in-frame clones only, minus some. The sample gives 15,000 to 20,000 clones, roughly 80% of which show up once; around 2.1% is in the top ten. The source was CD4+ T cells from blood, collected before the fourth cycle of nivolumab. These receptors were obtained from a human donor with classical Hodgkin lymphoma.

This clone was counted only a few times. The CDR3 nucleotides read TGCGCCAGCAGCTTGGACCCAAATCAGCCCCAGCATTTT. Its protein is CASSLDPNQPQHF. The genes are TRBV5-1 and TRBJ1-5; D is uncertain. V lost 0 bases and J lost 4, with 5 bases in between. The CDR3 has 13 residues. Germline loops: CDR1 SGHRS, CDR2 YFSETQ.

This clone was seen a single time. The chain uses TRBV5-4 and TRBJ2-2; a weak D match, TRBD1 (5 bases). Germline V lookup: CDR1 SGHNT, CDR2 YYREEE (reference sequence). V was cut by 1 base and J by 0 bases, with 10 bases left in between. The CDR3 covers 16 residues. The CDR3 DNA sequence: TGTGCCAGCAGCTTGTCGGGCAGGGCGAACACCGGGGAGCTGTTTTTT. This gives the protein CASSLSGRANTGELFF.

The chain joins TRBV7-2 to TRBJ1-4, with 7 bases aligning to TRBD1. V lost 4 bases to trimming and J lost 3 bases; unmatched junction nucleotides: 5. This CDR3 is 15 amino acids long. CDR1 is SGHTA, CDR2 FQGNSA, per germline. The CDR3 is CASSSTGVANEKLFF. DNA for the CDR3: TGTGCCAGCAGCTCTACAGGGGTTGCTAATGAAAAACTGTTTTTT.

The chain links TRBV2 to TRBJ1-2; 7 bases are a match to TRBD1. From germline, CDR1 is SNHLY and CDR2 FYNNEI. The CDR3 contains 12 residues. The trim removed 2 bases at V and 8 bases at J, leaving 2 bases unmatched. Here the CDR3 reads CASSELGGGYTF. CDR3 DNA: TGTGCCAGCAGTGAACTAGGGGGCGGCTACACCTTC.

The chain combines TRBV28 with TRBJ1-1; tentatively, D is TRBD1 (6 bases). Germline values: CDR1 MDHEN, CDR2 SYDVKM. Trimming left V 5 bases short and J 3 bases short, with 16 bases between. This CDR3 comprises 15 residues. The CDR3 DNA reads TGTGCCAGCAGTCCACCGCAGGGGATTTACACTGAAGCTTTCTTT. This gives the protein CASSPPQGIYTEAFF.

The CDR3 region has the DNA TGTGCCAGCAGCCGCACCGGGGAGCTGTTTTTT. It encodes CASSRTGELFF. The chain uses TRBV6-6 and TRBJ2-2; D gene uncertain. This CDR3 comprises 11 residues. Germline V gives CDR1 MNHNY, CDR2 SVGAGI (reference sequence). V lost 6 bases, J lost 4 bases, and 3 bases lay in between.

V gene TRBV4-1 combines with J gene TRBJ2-4; D is ambiguous. The CDR3 totals 17 residues. The V and J ends lost 1 base and 0 bases respectively, with 13 bases between them. The V gene's germline CDR1 is MGHRA and CDR2 YSYEKL. The chain's CDR3 is CASSQVTPAVAKNIQYF. DNA of the CDR3: TGCGCCAGCAGCCAAGTTACCCCTGCTGTAGCCAAAAACATTCAGTACTTC.

The chain recombines TRBV5-4 with TRBJ1-2; D ambiguous. Germline CDR1 SGHNT, CDR2 YYREEE (reference sequence). This CDR3 contains 13 residues. V lost 4 bases and J 0 bases, leaving 7 bases between the germline ends. Here the CDR3 reads CASSAPANYGYTF. CDR3 nucleotides: TGTGCCAGCAGCGCACCTGCTAACTATGGCTACACCTTC.

In nucleotides, the CDR3 is TGCGCCAGCAGCCAAGATAACGGCCCCCTTCAACGGGAAAAACTGTTTTTT. Amino acids: CASSQDNGPLQREKLFF. V gene TRBV4-1 combines with J gene TRBJ1-4; D gene unclear. The CDR3 runs to 17 residues. The germline V and J ends were trimmed by 0 bases and 8 bases, with 19 bases remaining between them. Germline CDR1 and CDR2: MGHRA and YSYEKL.

The chain uses TRBV21-1 and TRBJ1-4. TRBV21-1 is assigned pseudogene status. CDR3 size: 17 residues. CDR3 amino acids: CASSKVAETATNEKLFF. The CDR3 DNA follows: TGTGCCAGCAGCAAAGTGGCAGAAACTGCAACTAATGAAAAACTGTTTTTT.

The chain has TRBV10-1 and TRBJ2-5, with no clear D. V dropped 0 bases and J dropped 2 bases, with 13 bases sitting between them. The CDR3 sequence is 16 residues long. The germline CDR1 and CDR2 sequences are WNHNN and SYGVQD (reference sequence). CDR3 residues: CASSESRLRRQETQYF. CDR3 bases: TGCGCCAGCAGTGAGTCGAGATTGCGGCGGCAAGAGACCCAGTACTTC.

The rearrangement joins TRBV28 to TRBJ2-2; D unresolved. In germline, CDR1 is MDHEN, CDR2 SYDVKM. Deletions cut 10 bases from V and 2 bases from J, with 11 bases between. The CDR3 is 13 residues long. The chain's CDR3 is CATCPGNTGELFF. The CDR3 bases are TGTGCCACCTGCCCGGGTAACACCGGGGAGCTGTTTTTT.

This clone was seen more than once but under ten times. The V gene is TRBV6-1, the J gene TRBJ2-2; no reliable D call. The V and J ends lost 7 bases and 0 bases respectively, with 6 bases between them. The CDR3 is made up of 13 amino acids. CDR1 and CDR2 (germline): MNHNS, SASEGT. CDR3 DNA sequence: TGTGCCAGCATTACAGCGAACACCGGGGAGCTGTTTTTT. It translates to CASITANTGELFF.

The DNA for the CDR3 is TGTGCCAGCAGCGGACGACAGGGTCTGACTGAAGCTTTCTTT. The encoded protein is CASSGRQGLTEAFF. V gene TRBV7-2 combines with J gene TRBJ1-1; 7 positions match TRBD1. J gave up 5 bases and V 5 bases, and 8 bases lay outside the gene matches. CDR1 is SGHTA, CDR2 FQGNSA, per germline. The CDR3 loop spans 14 amino acids.